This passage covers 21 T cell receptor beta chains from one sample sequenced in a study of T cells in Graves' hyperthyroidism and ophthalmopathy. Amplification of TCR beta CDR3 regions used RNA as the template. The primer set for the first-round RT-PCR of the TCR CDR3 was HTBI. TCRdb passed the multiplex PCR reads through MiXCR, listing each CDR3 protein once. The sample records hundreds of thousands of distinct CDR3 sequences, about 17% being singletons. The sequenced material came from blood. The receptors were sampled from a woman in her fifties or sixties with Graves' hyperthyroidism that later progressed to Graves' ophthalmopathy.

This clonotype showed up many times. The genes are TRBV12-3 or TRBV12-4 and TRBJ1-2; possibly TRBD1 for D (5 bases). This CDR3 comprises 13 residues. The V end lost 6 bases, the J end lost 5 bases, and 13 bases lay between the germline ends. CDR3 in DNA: TGTGCCAGCAGACCAGGGTTTAGGTATGGCTACACCTTC. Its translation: CASRPGFRYGYTF.

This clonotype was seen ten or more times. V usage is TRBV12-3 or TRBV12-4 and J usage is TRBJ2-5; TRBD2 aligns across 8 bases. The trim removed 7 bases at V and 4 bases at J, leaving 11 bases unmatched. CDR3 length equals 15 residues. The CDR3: CASTSRAGARETQYF. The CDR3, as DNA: TGTGCCAGCACCTCAAGAGCGGGAGCAAGAGAGACCCAGTACTTC.

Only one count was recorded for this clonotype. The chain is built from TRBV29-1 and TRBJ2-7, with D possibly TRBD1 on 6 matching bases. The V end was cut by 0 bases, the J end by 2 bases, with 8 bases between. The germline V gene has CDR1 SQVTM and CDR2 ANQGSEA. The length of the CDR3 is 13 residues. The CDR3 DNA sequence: TGCAGCGTTGAAGAGACAGGCGCCTACGAGCAGTACTTC. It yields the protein CSVEETGAYEQYF.

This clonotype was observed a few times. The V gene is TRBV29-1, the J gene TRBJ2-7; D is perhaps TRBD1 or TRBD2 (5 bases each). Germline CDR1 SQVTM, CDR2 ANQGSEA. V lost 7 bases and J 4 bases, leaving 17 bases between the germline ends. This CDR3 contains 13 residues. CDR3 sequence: CSGTAGTGYEQYF. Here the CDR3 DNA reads TGCAGCGGCACGGCAGGGACGGGATACGAGCAGTACTTC.

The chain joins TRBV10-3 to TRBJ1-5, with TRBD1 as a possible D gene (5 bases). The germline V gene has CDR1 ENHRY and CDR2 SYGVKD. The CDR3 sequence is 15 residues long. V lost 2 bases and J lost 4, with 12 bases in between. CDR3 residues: CAISEQGAENQPQHF. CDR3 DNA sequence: TGTGCCATCAGTGAGCAAGGGGCCGAGAATCAGCCCCAGCATTTT.

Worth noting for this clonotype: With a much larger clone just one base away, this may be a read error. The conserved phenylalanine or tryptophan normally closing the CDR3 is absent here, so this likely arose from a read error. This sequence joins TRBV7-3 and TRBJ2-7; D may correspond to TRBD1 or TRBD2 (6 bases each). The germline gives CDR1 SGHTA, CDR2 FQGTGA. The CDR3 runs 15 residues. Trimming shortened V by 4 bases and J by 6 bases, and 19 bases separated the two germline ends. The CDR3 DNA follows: TGTGCCAGCAGCTCAAAGGACAGAAGAGCGGGCGAGCAGTACCTC. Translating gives CASSSKDRRAGEQYL.

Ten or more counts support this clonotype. CDR3 in amino acids: CASSEFLGDTQYF. The CDR3 coding sequence is TGTGCCAGCAGTGAATTTCTGGGAGATACGCAGTATTTT. V and J are TRBV2 and TRBJ2-3, with D unclear. CDR3 size: 13 residues. Trimming cost V 2 bases and J 5 bases, with 8 bases left between them. Looked up from germline, CDR1 is SNHLY and CDR2 is FYNNEI.

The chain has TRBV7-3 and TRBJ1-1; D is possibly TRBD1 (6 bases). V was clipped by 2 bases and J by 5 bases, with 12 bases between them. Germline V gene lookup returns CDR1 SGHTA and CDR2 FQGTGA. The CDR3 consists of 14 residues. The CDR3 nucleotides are TGTGCCAGCAGCTTACCCACAGGGAGAACTGAAGCTTTCTTT. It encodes CASSLPTGRTEAFF.

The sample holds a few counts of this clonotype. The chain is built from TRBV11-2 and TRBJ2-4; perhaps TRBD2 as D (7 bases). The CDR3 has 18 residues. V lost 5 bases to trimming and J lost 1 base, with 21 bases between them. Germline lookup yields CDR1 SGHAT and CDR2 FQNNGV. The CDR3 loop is CASSHMLGGGDAKNIQYF. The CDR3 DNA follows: TGTGCCAGCAGCCATATGCTCGGCGGGGGCGACGCCAAAAACATTCAGTACTTC.

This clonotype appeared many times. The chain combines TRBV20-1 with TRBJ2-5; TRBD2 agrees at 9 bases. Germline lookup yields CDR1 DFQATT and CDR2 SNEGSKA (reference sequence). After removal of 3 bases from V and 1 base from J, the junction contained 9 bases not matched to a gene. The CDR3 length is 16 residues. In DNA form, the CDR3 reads TGCAGTGCTAGTCCGAGCGGGGGGTCCCTCCAAGAGACCCAGTACTTC. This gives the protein CSASPSGGSLQETQYF.

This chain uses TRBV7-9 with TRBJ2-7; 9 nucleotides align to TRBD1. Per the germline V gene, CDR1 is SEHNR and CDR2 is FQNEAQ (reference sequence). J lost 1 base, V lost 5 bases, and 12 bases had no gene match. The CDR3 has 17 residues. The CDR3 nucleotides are TGTGCCAGCAGCCCAAGGACAGGGGAGAGAGGGTCCTACGAGCAGTACTTC. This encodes CASSPRTGERGSYEQYF.

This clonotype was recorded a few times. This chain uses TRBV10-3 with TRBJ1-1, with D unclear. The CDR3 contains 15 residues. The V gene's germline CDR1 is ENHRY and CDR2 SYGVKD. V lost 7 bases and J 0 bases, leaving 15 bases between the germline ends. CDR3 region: CAITETQNMNTEAFF. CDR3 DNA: TGTGCCATCACCGAGACCCAGAACATGAACACTGAAGCTTTCTTT.

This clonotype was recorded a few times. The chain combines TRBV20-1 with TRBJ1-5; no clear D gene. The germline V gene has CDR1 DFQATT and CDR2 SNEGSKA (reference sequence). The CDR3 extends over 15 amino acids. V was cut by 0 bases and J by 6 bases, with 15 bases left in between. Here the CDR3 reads CSARDQREMGQPQHF. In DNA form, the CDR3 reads TGCAGTGCTAGAGATCAGAGGGAGATGGGTCAGCCCCAGCATTTT.

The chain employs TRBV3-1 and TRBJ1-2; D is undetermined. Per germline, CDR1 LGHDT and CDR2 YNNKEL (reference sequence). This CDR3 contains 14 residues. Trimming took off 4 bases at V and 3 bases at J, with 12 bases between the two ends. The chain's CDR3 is CASSLPGKHYGYTF. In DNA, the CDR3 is TGTGCCAGCAGCCTTCCTGGGAAGCACTATGGCTACACCTTC.

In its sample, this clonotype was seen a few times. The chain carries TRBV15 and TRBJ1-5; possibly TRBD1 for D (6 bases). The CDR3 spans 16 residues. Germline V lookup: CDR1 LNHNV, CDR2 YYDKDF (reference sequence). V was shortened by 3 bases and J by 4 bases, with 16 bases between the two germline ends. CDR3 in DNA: TGTGCCACCAGCAGCCCCAGGCAGGGGCTGAATCAGCCCCAGCATTTT. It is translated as CATSSPRQGLNQPQHF.

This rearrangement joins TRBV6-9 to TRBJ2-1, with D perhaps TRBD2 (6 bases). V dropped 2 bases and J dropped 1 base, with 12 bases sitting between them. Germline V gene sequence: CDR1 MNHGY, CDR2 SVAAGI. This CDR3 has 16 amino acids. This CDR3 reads CASSYRPSGSYNEQFF. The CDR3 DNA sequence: TGTGCCAGCAGTTATAGACCCAGCGGGTCCTACAATGAGCAGTTCTTC.

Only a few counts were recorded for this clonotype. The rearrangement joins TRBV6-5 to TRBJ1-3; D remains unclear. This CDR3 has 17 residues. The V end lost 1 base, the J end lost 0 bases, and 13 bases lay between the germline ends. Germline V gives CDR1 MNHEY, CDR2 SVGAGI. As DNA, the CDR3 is TGTGCCAGCAGTTACTTCAACAGAGCCTACTCTGGAAACACCATATATTTT. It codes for CASSYFNRAYSGNTIYF.

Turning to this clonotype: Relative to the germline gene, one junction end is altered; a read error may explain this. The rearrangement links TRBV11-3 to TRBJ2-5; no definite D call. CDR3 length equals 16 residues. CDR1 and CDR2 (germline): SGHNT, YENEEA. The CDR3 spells CASSLVRRQLQGTQYF. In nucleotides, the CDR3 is TGTGCCAGCAGCTTAGTTCGGCGTCAATTACAAGGGACCCAGTACTTC.

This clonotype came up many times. CDR3 sequence reads: CASSLFRGARETQYF. CDR3 in DNA: TGTGCCAGCAGCTTGTTCAGGGGGGCTCGAGAGACCCAGTACTTC. The genes are TRBV5-5 and TRBJ2-5; perhaps TRBD1 as D (7 bases). Germline CDR1 is SGHKS and CDR2 is YYEKEE (reference sequence). This CDR3 is built from 15 residues. V was trimmed by 1 base and J by 4 bases, leaving 14 bases between them.

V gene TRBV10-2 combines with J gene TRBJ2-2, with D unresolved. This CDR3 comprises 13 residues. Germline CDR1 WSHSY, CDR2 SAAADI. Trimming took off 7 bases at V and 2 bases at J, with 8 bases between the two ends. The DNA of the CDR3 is TGCGCCAGCACCGAGATTAACACCGGGGAGCTGTTTTTT. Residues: CASTEINTGELFF.

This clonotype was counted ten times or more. The CDR3 DNA reads TGTGCCAGCAGCTTCGACAGGGGGCTTGGCTACACCTTC. Amino acid sequence: CASSFDRGLGYTF. The chain couples TRBV7-3 to TRBJ1-2; 10 bases are shared with TRBD1. The CDR3 runs to 13 residues. J gave up 7 bases and V 3 bases, and 2 bases lay outside the gene matches. From germline, CDR1 is SGHTA and CDR2 FQGTGA.